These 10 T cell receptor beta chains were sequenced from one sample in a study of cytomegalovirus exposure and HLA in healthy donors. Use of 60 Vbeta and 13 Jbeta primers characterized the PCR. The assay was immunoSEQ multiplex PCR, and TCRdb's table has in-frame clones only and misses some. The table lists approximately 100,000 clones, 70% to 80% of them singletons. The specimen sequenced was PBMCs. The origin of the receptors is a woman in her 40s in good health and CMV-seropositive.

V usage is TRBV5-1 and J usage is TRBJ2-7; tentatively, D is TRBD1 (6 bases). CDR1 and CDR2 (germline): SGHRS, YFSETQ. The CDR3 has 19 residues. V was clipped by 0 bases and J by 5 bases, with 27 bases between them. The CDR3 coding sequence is TGCGCCAGCAGCTTGGTAGGTGCTCGGTGGACAGCAGGTATTGACGAGCAGTACTTC. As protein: CASSLVGARWTAGIDEQYF. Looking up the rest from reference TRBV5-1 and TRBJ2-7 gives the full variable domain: KAGVTQTPRYLIKTRGQQVTLSCSPISGHRSVSWYQQTPGQGLQFLFEYFSETQRNKGNFPGRFSGRQFSNSRSEMNVSTLELGDSALYLCASSLVGARWTAGIDEQYFGPGTRLTVT.

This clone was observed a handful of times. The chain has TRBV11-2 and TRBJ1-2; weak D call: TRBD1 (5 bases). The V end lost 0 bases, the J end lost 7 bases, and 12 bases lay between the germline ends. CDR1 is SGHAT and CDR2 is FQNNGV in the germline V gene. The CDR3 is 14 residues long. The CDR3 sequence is CASSLDFARAGYTF. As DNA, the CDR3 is TGTGCCAGCAGCTTAGATTTCGCCAGGGCTGGCTACACCTTC.

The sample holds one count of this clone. In DNA, the CDR3 is TGTGCCAGCTCACCACCGAGACGGACACTTAAAGAGACCCAGTACTTC. It translates to CASSPPRRTLKETQYF. The V and J genes are TRBV18 and TRBJ2-5, with a weak D call TRBD1 (5 bases). CDR1 and CDR2 (germline): KGHSH, LQKENI. V dropped 0 bases and J dropped 3 bases, with 14 bases sitting between them. This CDR3 contains 16 residues.

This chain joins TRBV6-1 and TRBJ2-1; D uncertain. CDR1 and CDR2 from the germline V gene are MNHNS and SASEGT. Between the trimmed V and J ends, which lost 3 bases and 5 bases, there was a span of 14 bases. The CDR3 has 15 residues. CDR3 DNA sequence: TGTGCCAGCAGTGACGTCGGGTCCACAAACAATGAGCAGTTCTTC. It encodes CASSDVGSTNNEQFF.

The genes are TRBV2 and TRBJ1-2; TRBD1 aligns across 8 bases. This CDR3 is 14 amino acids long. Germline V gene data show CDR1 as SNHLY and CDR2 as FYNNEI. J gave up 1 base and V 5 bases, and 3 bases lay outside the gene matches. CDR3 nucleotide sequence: TGTGCCAGCAGTACAGACAGGGGTAACTATGGCTACACCTTC. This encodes CASSTDRGNYGYTF.

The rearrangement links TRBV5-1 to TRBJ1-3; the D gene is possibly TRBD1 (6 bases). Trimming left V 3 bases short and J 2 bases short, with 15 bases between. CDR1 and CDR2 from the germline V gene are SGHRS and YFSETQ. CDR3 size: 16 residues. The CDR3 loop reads CASSSVFRGPGNTIYF. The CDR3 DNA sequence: TGCGCCAGCAGCTCGGTGTTCAGGGGACCTGGAAACACCATATATTTT.

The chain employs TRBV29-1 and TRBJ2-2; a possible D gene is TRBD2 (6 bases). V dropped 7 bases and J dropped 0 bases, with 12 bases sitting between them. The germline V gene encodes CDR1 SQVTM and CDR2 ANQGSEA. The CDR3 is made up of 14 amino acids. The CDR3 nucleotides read TGCAGCGGGAGGGACTCGGCGAACACCGGGGAGCTGTTTTTT. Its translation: CSGRDSANTGELFF.

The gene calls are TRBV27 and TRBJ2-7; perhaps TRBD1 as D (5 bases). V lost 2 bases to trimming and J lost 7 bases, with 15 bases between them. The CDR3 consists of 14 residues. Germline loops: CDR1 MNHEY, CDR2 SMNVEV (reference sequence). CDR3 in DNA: TGTGCCAGCAGTTTAAGAGCAGGGTCAGGTGAGCAGTACTTC. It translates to CASSLRAGSGEQYF.

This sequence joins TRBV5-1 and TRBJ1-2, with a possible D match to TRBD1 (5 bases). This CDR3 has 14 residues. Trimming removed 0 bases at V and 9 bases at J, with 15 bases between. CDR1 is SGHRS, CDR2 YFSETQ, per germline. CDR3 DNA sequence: TGCGCCAGCAGCTTGGAAGATATCAGGGATCGCTACACCTTC. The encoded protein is CASSLEDIRDRYTF.

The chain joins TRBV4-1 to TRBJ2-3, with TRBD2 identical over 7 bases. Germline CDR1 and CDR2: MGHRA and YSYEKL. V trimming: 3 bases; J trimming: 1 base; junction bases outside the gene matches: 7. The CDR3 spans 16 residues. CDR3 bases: TGCGCCAGCAGCCAGGGAGGGCAGGTGGGCACAGATACGCAGTATTTT. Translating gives CASSQGGQVGTDTQYF.